The present TCR beta chain was sequenced within a study of blood T cell repertoires in COVID-19. CDR1 and CDR2 from the germline V gene are MNHNY and SVGAGI (reference sequence). Trimming cost V 6 bases and J 6 bases, with 7 bases left between them. The CDR3 contains 11 residues. This table comes from immunoSEQ multiplex PCR, and its TCRdb copy is limited to in-frame clones, with some not included. The table shows under 200,000 clones, with 70% to 90% occurring only once. The source of this sequence is a woman between 40 and 55 years old in a cohort exposed to, infected with or recovered from COVID-19 (not recorded which). The rearrangement links TRBV6-6 to TRBJ2-3; D remains ambiguous. Sequencing was done on a sample of PBMCs or T cells enriched from blood (not recorded which). CDR3: CASSPRDTQYF. The CDR3 DNA follows: TGTGCCAGCAGCCCCAGGGATACGCAGTATTTT.